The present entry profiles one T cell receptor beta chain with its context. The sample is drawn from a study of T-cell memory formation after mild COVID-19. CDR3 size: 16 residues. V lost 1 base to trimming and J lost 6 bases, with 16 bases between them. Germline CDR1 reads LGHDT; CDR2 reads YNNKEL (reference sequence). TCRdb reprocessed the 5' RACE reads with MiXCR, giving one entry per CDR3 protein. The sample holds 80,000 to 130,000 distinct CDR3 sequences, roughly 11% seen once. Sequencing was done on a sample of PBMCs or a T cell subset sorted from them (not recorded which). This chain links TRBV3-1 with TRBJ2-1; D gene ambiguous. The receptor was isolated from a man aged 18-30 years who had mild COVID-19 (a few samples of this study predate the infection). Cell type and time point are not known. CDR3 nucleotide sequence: TGTGCCAGCAGCCAAGGCCGGCCGTACCCCGGCAATGAGCAGTTCTTC. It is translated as CASSQGRPYPGNEQFF.